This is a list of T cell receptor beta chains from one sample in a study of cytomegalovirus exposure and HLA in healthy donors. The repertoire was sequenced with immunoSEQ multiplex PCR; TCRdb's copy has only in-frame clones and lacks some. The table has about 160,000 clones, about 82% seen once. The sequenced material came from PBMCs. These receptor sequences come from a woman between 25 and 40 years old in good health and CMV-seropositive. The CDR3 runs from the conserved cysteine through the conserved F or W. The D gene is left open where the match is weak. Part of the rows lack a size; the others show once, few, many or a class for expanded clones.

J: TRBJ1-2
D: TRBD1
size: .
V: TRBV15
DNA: TGTGCCACCAGCGCGTGGGGACAGGATAACTATGGCTACACCTTC
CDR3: CATSAWGQDNYGYTF

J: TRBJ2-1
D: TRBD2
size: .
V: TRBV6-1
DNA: TGTGCCAGCAGTGTTTATCGAGCGGGGAGGCCCTACAATGAGCAGTTCTTC
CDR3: CASSVYRAGRPYNEQFF

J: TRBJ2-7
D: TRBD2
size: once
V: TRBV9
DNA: TGTGCCAGCAGCAAGCGGGGGGACCACGAGCAGTACTTC
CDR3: CASSKRGDHEQYF

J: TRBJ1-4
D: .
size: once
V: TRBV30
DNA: TGTGCCTGGAACTCAGGGTCTGCAACTAATGAAAAACTGTTTTTT
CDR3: CAWNSGSATNEKLFF

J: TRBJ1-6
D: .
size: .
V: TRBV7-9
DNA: TGTGCCAGCAGCTTAGATGTGAGCATTAATTCACCCCTCCACTTT
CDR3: CASSLDVSINSPLHF

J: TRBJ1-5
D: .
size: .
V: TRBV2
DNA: TGTGCCAGCAGTGGGGAGTTTAATCAGCCCCAGCATTTT
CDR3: CASSGEFNQPQHF

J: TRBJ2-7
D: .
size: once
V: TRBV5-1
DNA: TGCGCCAGCAGCTTGTCTGTAGGGGGCTACGAGCAGTACTTC
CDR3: CASSLSVGGYEQYF

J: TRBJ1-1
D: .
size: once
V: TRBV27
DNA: TGTGCCAGCGGCGTTGGGGCGAACACTGAAGCTTTCTTT
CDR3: CASGVGANTEAFF

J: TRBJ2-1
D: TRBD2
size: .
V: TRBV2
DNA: TGTGCCAGCAGTGATTTGGGAGGGGCTCGGGGCAATGAGCAGTTCTTC
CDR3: CASSDLGGARGNEQFF

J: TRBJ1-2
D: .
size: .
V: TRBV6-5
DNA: TGTGCCAGCAGCCTCCGGAACAGGGTATATGGCTACACCTTC
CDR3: CASSLRNRVYGYTF

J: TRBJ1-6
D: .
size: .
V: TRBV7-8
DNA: TGTGCCAGCAGCTCGTATAATTCACCCCTCCACTTT
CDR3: CASSSYNSPLHF

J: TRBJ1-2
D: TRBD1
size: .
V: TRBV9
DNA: TGTGCCAGCAGCGTACAGGGGGCTAACTATGGCTACACCTTC
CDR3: CASSVQGANYGYTF

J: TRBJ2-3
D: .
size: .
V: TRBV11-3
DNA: TGTGCCAGCAGCCCCCGGCGGGGAGCAGATACGCAGTATTTT
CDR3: CASSPRRGADTQYF

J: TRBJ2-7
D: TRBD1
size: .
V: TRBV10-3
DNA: TGTGCCATCAGAGGACAGGGGATCTACGAGCAGTACTTC
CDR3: CAIRGQGIYEQYF

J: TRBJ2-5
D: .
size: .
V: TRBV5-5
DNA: TGTGCCAGCAGCTTGGGGGGCTGGGAGACCCAGTACTTC
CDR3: CASSLGGWETQYF

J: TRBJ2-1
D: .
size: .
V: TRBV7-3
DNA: TGTGCCAGCAGCTCAATCGGACAGCCCTCGAACAATGAGCAGTTCTTC
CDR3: CASSSIGQPSNNEQFF

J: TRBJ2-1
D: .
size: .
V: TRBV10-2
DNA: TGCGCCAGCACCCAGGCTGCGGGGAATGAGCAGTTCTTC
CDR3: CASTQAAGNEQFF

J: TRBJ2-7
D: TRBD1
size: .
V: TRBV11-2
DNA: TGTGCCAGCAGCCTCTTTCCCAGGGGGCCCTCCAGCTCCTACGAGCAGTACTTC
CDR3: CASSLFPRGPSSSYEQYF

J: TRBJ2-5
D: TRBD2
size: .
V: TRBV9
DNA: TGTGCCAGCAGCGTATGGGGGGGCCAAGAGACCCAGTACTTC
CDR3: CASSVWGGQETQYF

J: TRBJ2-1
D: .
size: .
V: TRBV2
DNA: TGTGCCAGCAGTGAGGCGGTCGGCAATGAGCAGTTCTTC
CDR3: CASSEAVGNEQFF